This is a list of T cell receptor beta chains from one sample in a study of T cells expressing NK-cell markers. TCRdb reprocessed the 5' RACE reads and stores each CDR3 protein as one record, lacking DNA. This listing includes a few hundred thousand distinct CDR3 sequences. The sample comprised blood T cells: a sorted CD56 or NKG2C T cell subset, CD4+ or CD8+ T cells, or bulk PBMC T cells (not recorded which). The receptors shown here come from a man aged 18 to 69 in good health. Each CDR3 is given with its conserved first and last residue. Fields, in order: J gene, V gene, CDR3 protein.

j_call: TRBJ2-2
v_call: TRBV6-1
cdr3_aa: CATLKGQTNTGELFF

j_call: TRBJ1-1
v_call: TRBV21-1
cdr3_aa: CASSNKGAVTNTEAFF

j_call: TRBJ1-2
v_call: TRBV6-5
cdr3_aa: CASIVGQGRQSYGYTF

j_call: TRBJ1-1
v_call: TRBV18
cdr3_aa: CASRVLAEAFF

j_call: TRBJ1-6
v_call: TRBV7-9
cdr3_aa: CASRVATTGNSPLHF

j_call: TRBJ2-1
v_call: TRBV20-1
cdr3_aa: CSARQGSGEQFF

j_call: TRBJ2-1
v_call: TRBV3-1
cdr3_aa: CASSQVGEQFF

j_call: TRBJ2-1
v_call: TRBV4-1
cdr3_aa: CASSKPGLAERGEQFF

j_call: TRBJ2-5
v_call: TRBV2
cdr3_aa: CASQTPGQEETQYF

j_call: TRBJ2-7
v_call: TRBV5-1
cdr3_aa: CASSLDRQGAYEQYF

j_call: TRBJ2-7
v_call: TRBV6-5
cdr3_aa: CASSTKYEQYF

j_call: TRBJ2-3
v_call: TRBV7-8
cdr3_aa: CASSWTGLTDTQYF

j_call: TRBJ2-7
v_call: TRBV29-1
cdr3_aa: CSHRAPRVSYEQYF

j_call: TRBJ2-5
v_call: TRBV2
cdr3_aa: CASKRGVEETQYF

j_call: TRBJ2-1
v_call: TRBV7-9
cdr3_aa: CATRDEYNEQFF

j_call: TRBJ1-1
v_call: TRBV6-5
cdr3_aa: CASSYSSGPRRTEAFF

j_call: TRBJ1-5
v_call: TRBV4-2
cdr3_aa: CASSQVPSSGQQPQHF

j_call: TRBJ2-2
v_call: TRBV4-2
cdr3_aa: CASSQVGQGAIGELFF

j_call: TRBJ2-7
v_call: TRBV2
cdr3_aa: CASSDLRRGEQYF

j_call: TRBJ1-5
v_call: TRBV20-1
cdr3_aa: CSATKTSNQPQHF

j_call: TRBJ2-1
v_call: TRBV23-1
cdr3_aa: CASTLGTSGNPLDEQFF

j_call: TRBJ2-3
v_call: TRBV5-1
cdr3_aa: CASSLTTGVGQDTQYF

j_call: TRBJ1-5
v_call: TRBV12-3/TRBV12-4
cdr3_aa: CASSRRPDRHHQPQHF

j_call: TRBJ2-3
v_call: TRBV14
cdr3_aa: CASSPGGPQYF